This passage covers 30 T cell receptor beta chains from one sample sequenced in a study of T cells in Graves' hyperthyroidism and ophthalmopathy. RNA transcripts yielded amplified TCR beta CDR3 regions. TCR CDR3 regions were first amplified by RT-PCR with HTBI primers. MiXCR, run by TCRdb on the multiplex PCR reads, gives a single entry per CDR3 protein. The sample records some 510,000 distinct CDR3 sequences, 20% to 25% being singletons. Input material: blood. Source of these receptors: a man aged 18 to 29 with Graves' hyperthyroidism.

This clonotype was counted many times. The V gene is TRBV28, the J gene TRBJ1-1; 9 bases are shared with TRBD1. The V and J ends lost 6 bases and 11 bases, in that order; junction bases with no gene match: 7. The CDR3 runs 12 residues. Germline assignment: CDR1 MDHEN and CDR2 SYDVKM. CDR3 DNA: TGTGCCAGCAGAATACAGGGGGCTGGGGCTTTCTTT. Protein product: CASRIQGAGAFF.

This clonotype was counted many times. The chain employs TRBV24-1 and TRBJ1-2, with D perhaps TRBD1 (5 bases). The ends were cut back, 9 bases at V and 8 bases at J, with 21 bases in the middle. The germline CDR1 and CDR2 sequences are KGHDR and SFDVKD. CDR3 size: 14 residues. The CDR3 spells CATSDQGLIGGYTF. The CDR3 DNA reads as TGTGCCACCTCAGATCAGGGTCTTATTGGCGGCTACACCTTC.

This clonotype occurred many times. The V call is TRBV5-6, the J call TRBJ1-1; TRBD1 aligns across 7 bases. CDR3 size: 13 residues. Germline lookup yields CDR1 SGHDT and CDR2 YYEEEE. V shed 6 bases and J 4 bases; nucleotides not matched to a gene: 6. The CDR3: CASKGAGPTEAFF. The CDR3 DNA follows: TGTGCCAGCAAGGGGGCAGGGCCCACTGAAGCTTTCTTT.

This clonotype was detected ten times or more. This chain joins TRBV9 and TRBJ2-7, with D unclear. The CDR3 totals 14 residues. Trimming removed 0 bases at V and 2 bases at J, with 9 bases between. Germline V gene lookup returns CDR1 SGDLS and CDR2 YYNGEE. CDR3 nucleotide sequence: TGTGCCAGCAGCGTAGGAATAGTTCCCTACGAGCAGTACTTC. Its protein is CASSVGIVPYEQYF.

There are many counts of this clonotype. This CDR3 reads CASTSGHTGELFF. Here the CDR3 DNA reads TGTGCCAGCACCTCAGGGCACACCGGGGAGCTGTTTTTT. The gene calls are TRBV28 and TRBJ2-2, with D possibly TRBD1 on 5 matching bases. From germline, CDR1 is MDHEN and CDR2 SYDVKM. This CDR3 is 13 amino acids long. V was pared by 7 bases and J by 3 bases, with 9 bases between.

This clonotype was detected many times. The V call is TRBV5-1, the J call TRBJ2-2; D gene uncertain. Deletions cut 4 bases from V and 4 bases from J, with 11 bases between. The germline V gene encodes CDR1 SGHRS and CDR2 YFSETQ. The CDR3 length is 14 residues. CDR3 in DNA: TGCGCCAGCAGCCGGACGGTTGGCACCGGGGAGCTGTTTTTT. It translates to CASSRTVGTGELFF.

This clonotype was detected a few times. The V call is TRBV4-1, the J call TRBJ2-4; maybe TRBD1 (6 bases). The CDR3 extends over 15 amino acids. Trimming left V 0 bases short and J 11 bases short, with 17 bases between. Germline CDR1 is MGHRA and CDR2 is YSYEKL. CDR3 DNA sequence: TGCGCCAGCAGCCAAGAACGGACAGTGGCCCTCCTTCAGTACTTC. This encodes CASSQERTVALLQYF.

This clonotype was detected ten times or more. This chain uses TRBV10-3 with TRBJ2-7; D is perhaps TRBD1 (6 bases). The V end was cut by 0 bases, the J end by 3 bases, with 9 bases between. Germline CDR1 is ENHRY and CDR2 is SYGVKD. The CDR3 contains 14 residues. CDR3 coding DNA: TGTGCCATCAGTGAGTCACAGGGTCACTACGAGCAGTACTTC. The encoded protein is CAISESQGHYEQYF.

This clonotype was detected only a few times. CDR3 in amino acids: CASSWGPMGEPLHF. In nucleotides, the CDR3 is TGTGCCAGCAGCTGGGGCCCCATGGGAGAACCCCTCCACTTT. The chain combines TRBV27 with TRBJ1-6; maybe TRBD1 (5 bases). The germline CDR1 and CDR2 sequences are MNHEY and SMNVEV (reference sequence). The CDR3 loop spans 14 amino acids. Trimming removed 6 bases from V and 12 bases from J, with 18 bases in between.

There are a few counts of this clonotype. The chain recombines TRBV18 with TRBJ1-2, with D unresolved. Trimming left V 4 bases short and J 2 bases short, with 8 bases between. In germline, CDR1 is KGHSH, CDR2 LQKENI. The CDR3 is 13 residues long. CDR3 DNA: TGTGCCAGCTCACGGAAGGAAAACTATGGCTACACCTTC. Its translation: CASSRKENYGYTF.

This clonotype was seen ten or more times. J is TRBJ2-5 and V is TRBV12-3 or TRBV12-4, with 11 bases aligning to TRBD2. Losses at the gene ends were 5 bases for V and 5 bases for J; bases not matched to a gene: 4. The CDR3 spans 14 residues. The CDR3 DNA reads as TGTGCCAGCAGTATTAGCGGGGGGGCGGAGACCCAGTACTTC. This sequence encodes CASSISGGAETQYF.

This clonotype was recorded a few times. This chain's CDR3 is CATSSGGAQETQYF. In DNA form, the CDR3 reads TGTGCCACCTCCAGCGGGGGGGCCCAAGAGACCCAGTACTTC. The chain has TRBV9 and TRBJ2-5; 10 bases are shared with TRBD2. Germline V gene data show CDR1 as SGDLS and CDR2 as YYNGEE. The CDR3 totals 14 residues. The trim removed 9 bases at V and 1 base at J, leaving 6 bases unmatched.

This clonotype was counted ten times or more. The chain couples TRBV19 to TRBJ1-1; the D is unclear. Germline CDR1 LNHDA, CDR2 SQIVND (reference sequence). The CDR3 loop spans 12 amino acids. Trimming stripped 3 bases from V and 7 bases from J, with 9 bases between. DNA of the CDR3: TGTGCCAGTAGTATCGGGTTTGTTGAAGCTTTCTTT. Translating it yields CASSIGFVEAFF.

V gene TRBV28 combines with J gene TRBJ2-7, with 8 bases that match TRBD1. Losses at the gene ends were 7 bases for V and 1 base for J; bases not matched to a gene: 9. Germline values: CDR1 MDHEN, CDR2 SYDVKM. CDR3 size: 15 residues. The CDR3 region has the DNA TGTGCCAGCACCCCGGACAGGGCCCGATCCTACGAGCAGTACTTC. It specifies CASTPDRARSYEQYF.

Points on this clonotype: A read error may produce the germline difference seen at one junction end. The chain uses TRBV20-1 and TRBJ1-5; D unresolved. The CDR3 extends over 16 amino acids. CDR1 is DFQATT, CDR2 SNEGSKA, per germline (reference sequence). This CDR3 reads CSIYDIGEVGTQLQHF. CDR3 sequence (DNA): TGCAGTATATACGACATCGGGGAGGTGGGCACGCAGCTCCAGCATTTT.

This clonotype was picked up a small number of times. The chain couples TRBV29-1 to TRBJ2-3; D gene unclear. The CDR3 extends over 12 amino acids. CDR1 and CDR2 (germline): SQVTM, ANQGSEA. With 3 bases removed from V and 3 bases from J, the gap between germline ends came to 7 bases. Here the CDR3 DNA reads TGCAGCGTTGAGAGGCAGACAGATACGCAGTATTTT. It codes for CSVERQTDTQYF.

This clonotype has just a few counts. The chain carries TRBV5-1 and TRBJ1-6; tentative D call: TRBD1 (5 bases). There are 15 residues in the CDR3. CDR1 and CDR2 (germline): SGHRS, YFSETQ. V was pared by 4 bases and J by 10 bases, with 18 bases between. The CDR3 DNA reads as TGCGCCAGCAGCCCGCGAGAGGGAACAGGCTCACCCCTCCACTTT. Protein: CASSPREGTGSPLHF.

This clonotype has a count of ten or more. V is TRBV6-2 or TRBV6-3 and J is TRBJ1-5, with a weak D call TRBD1 (6 bases). The CDR3 has 18 amino acids. The V and J ends lost 6 bases and 1 base respectively, with 22 bases between them. Germline CDR1 and CDR2: MNHEY and SVGEGT. The DNA of the CDR3 is TGTGCCAGCAGAACCGACAGGATGGTAGAATGGAGCAATCAGCCCCAGCATTTT. Translating gives CASRTDRMVEWSNQPQHF.

This clonotype was counted many times. The V gene is TRBV27, the J gene TRBJ2-2; D remains unclear. Germline V gene data show CDR1 as MNHEY and CDR2 as SMNVEV (reference sequence). CDR3 length: 16 residues. The V end lost 2 bases, the J end lost 1 base, and 11 bases lay between the germline ends. The CDR3 loop is CASSLTPSGNTGELFF. The CDR3 nucleotides are TGTGCCAGCAGTTTAACCCCCTCAGGGAACACCGGGGAGCTGTTTTTT.

The table lists this clonotype with a few counts. The V gene is TRBV30, the J gene TRBJ1-1; D is undetermined. CDR1 and CDR2 (germline): GTSNPN, SVGIG (reference sequence). V was trimmed by 4 bases and J by 11 bases, leaving 20 bases between them. The CDR3 is made up of 13 amino acids. The CDR3 region has the DNA TGTGCCTGGACCCCTGGAGGCGGGATGGGGGCTTTCTTT. Protein: CAWTPGGGMGAFF.

A few counts support this clonotype. The CDR3 coding sequence is TGTGCCAGCAGCCAAGTATCTGCATGGGGGCGCGGAGCTTGGAACGAGCAGTACTTC. Protein sequence: CASSQVSAWGRGAWNEQYF. This chain uses TRBV4-2 with TRBJ2-7; TRBD1 might be the D (6 bases). CDR1 is LGHNA, CDR2 YNFKEQ, per germline. Trimming took 1 base from V and 5 from J, leaving 27 bases between them. This CDR3 is 19 amino acids long.

This clonotype was found a few times. The J gene is TRBJ1-5, the V gene TRBV9, with a tentative D call TRBD1 (6 bases). The CDR3 sequence is 15 residues long. Trimming shortened V by 0 bases and J by 3 bases, and 10 bases separated the two germline ends. Germline assignment: CDR1 SGDLS and CDR2 YYNGEE. In DNA form, the CDR3 reads TGTGCCAGCAGCGTAGACACAGGGCACAATCAGCCCCAGCATTTT. This sequence encodes CASSVDTGHNQPQHF.

This clonotype has ten or more counts. The chain combines TRBV6-5 with TRBJ1-3, with D unresolved. The V end lost 3 bases, the J end lost 1 base, and 4 bases lay between the germline ends. Germline V lookup: CDR1 MNHEY, CDR2 SVGAGI. The CDR3 runs 13 residues. CDR3 sequence (DNA): TGTGCCAGCAGTTATCCTTCTGGAAACACCATATATTTT. Its translation: CASSYPSGNTIYF.

The chain couples TRBV11-2 to TRBJ2-7; 12 bases agree with TRBD2. Unmatched junction bases numbered 9, after V lost 5 bases and J lost 7 bases. Germline CDR1 and CDR2: SGHAT and FQNNGV. The length of the CDR3 is 15 residues. CDR3 sequence: CASSPASGRAWEQYF. As DNA, the CDR3 is TGTGCCAGCAGCCCCGCTAGCGGGAGGGCCTGGGAGCAGTACTTC. Using reference TRBV11-2 and TRBJ2-7 for the parts outside the CDR3, the full variable domain is EAGVAQSPRYKIIEKRQSVAFWCNPISGHATLYWYQQILGQGPKLLIQFQNNGVVDDSQLPKDRFSAERLKGVDSTLKIQPAKLEDSAVYLCASSPASGRAWEQYFGPGTRLTVT.

There are many counts of this clonotype. The V call is TRBV19, the J call TRBJ2-7; no clear D. The V end was cut by 0 bases, the J end by 2 bases, with 11 bases between. The germline V gene encodes CDR1 LNHDA and CDR2 SQIVND (reference sequence). The CDR3 length is 15 residues. CDR3 loop: CASSIDLSDTYEQYF. In DNA, the CDR3 is TGTGCCAGTAGTATAGATCTGTCAGACACCTACGAGCAGTACTTC.

In its sample, this clonotype was seen many times. The chain is built from TRBV12-3 or TRBV12-4 and TRBJ2-5; 10 bases agree with TRBD1. The CDR3 length is 14 residues. V lost 6 bases and J lost 5; bases outside the gene matches: 6. The CDR3 loop is CASSTTGGDETQYF. The DNA for the CDR3 is TGTGCCAGCAGCACGACAGGGGGCGACGAGACCCAGTACTTC.

The chain has TRBV10-3 and TRBJ2-7; D uncertain. Germline-derived CDR1 and CDR2 are ENHRY and SYGVKD. This CDR3 has 12 amino acids. Trimming cost V 7 bases and J 2 bases, with 9 bases left between them. The CDR3 loop is CAITTPTYEQYF. CDR3 nucleotide sequence: TGTGCCATCACGACCCCCACCTACGAGCAGTACTTC.

This clonotype was recorded many times. The rearrangement links TRBV11-2 to TRBJ2-5; D not certain. The CDR3 has 13 amino acids. CDR1 and CDR2 (germline): SGHAT, FQNNGV. V shed 2 bases and J shed 3 bases, with 7 bases lying between them. CDR3 nucleotides: TGTGCCAGCAGCTTAAACATTAAAGAGACCCAGTACTTC. This sequence encodes CASSLNIKETQYF.

In this sample, this clonotype turned up many times. The chain joins TRBV30 to TRBJ1-5; D might be TRBD1 (6 bases). Germline V CDR1 and CDR2: GTSNPN, SVGIG (reference sequence). V dropped 1 base and J dropped 0 bases, with 13 bases sitting between them. This CDR3 contains 16 residues. The CDR3 here is CAWSEVGQFSNQPQHF. In DNA form, the CDR3 reads TGTGCCTGGAGTGAGGTCGGACAGTTTAGCAATCAGCCCCAGCATTTT.

The chain couples TRBV5-1 to TRBJ2-7, with TRBD2 matching over 10 bases. This CDR3 region has 13 residues. J gave up 6 bases and V 6 bases, and 6 bases lay outside the gene matches. CDR1 and CDR2 from the germline V gene are SGHRS and YFSETQ. The CDR3 reads CASKVAGGSEQYF. The CDR3 bases are TGCGCCAGCAAGGTAGCGGGGGGATCCGAGCAGTACTTC. Full variable domain (missing parts from reference TRBV5-1 and TRBJ2-7): KAGVTQTPRYLIKTRGQQVTLSCSPISGHRSVSWYQQTPGQGLQFLFEYFSETQRNKGNFPGRFSGRQFSNSRSEMNVSTLELGDSALYLCASKVAGGSEQYFGPGTRLTVT.